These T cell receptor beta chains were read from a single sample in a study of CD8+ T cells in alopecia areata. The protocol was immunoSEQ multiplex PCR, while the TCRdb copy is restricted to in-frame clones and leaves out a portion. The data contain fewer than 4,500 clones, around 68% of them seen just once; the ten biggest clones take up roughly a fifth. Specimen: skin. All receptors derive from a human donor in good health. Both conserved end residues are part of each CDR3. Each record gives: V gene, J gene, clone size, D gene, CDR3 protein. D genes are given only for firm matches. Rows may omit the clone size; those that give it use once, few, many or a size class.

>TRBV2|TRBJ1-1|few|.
CASKQAGLQAFF
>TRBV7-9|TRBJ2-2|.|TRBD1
CASRPRTGDTGELFF
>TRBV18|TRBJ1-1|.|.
CASSPLGENTEAFF
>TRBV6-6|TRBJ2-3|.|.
CASSHGRSADTQYF
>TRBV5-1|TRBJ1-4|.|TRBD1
CASSSGQGTPMNEKLFF
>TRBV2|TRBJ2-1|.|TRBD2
CASSLAGVSYNEQFF
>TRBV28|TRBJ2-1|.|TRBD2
CASREAGVYNEQFF
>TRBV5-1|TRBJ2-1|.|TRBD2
CASSFGGSFGNEQFF
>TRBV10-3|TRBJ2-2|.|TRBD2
CAISSSGNTGELFF
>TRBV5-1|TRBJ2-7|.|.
CASSLGRAYEQYF
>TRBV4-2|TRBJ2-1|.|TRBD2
CASSQEASGSSGEQFF
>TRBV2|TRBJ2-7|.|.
CASRATYYEQYF
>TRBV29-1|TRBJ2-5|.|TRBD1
CSAVQGQYETQYF
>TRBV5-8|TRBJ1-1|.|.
CASSLSTYTEAFF
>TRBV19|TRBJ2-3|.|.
CASSVEPTTDTQYF
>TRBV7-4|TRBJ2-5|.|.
CASSLTGPRETQYF
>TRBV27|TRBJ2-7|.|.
CASSLDRNSYEQYF
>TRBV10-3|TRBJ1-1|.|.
CAISEPWGNTEAFF
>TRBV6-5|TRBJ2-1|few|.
CASSYSIRVEQFF
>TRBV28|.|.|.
CASSYGGDEQYF
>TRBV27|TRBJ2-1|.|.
CASSPKALASSYNEQFF
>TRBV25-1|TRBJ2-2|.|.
CASSPPGNTGELFF
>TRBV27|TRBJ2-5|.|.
CASSLSGFSQETQYF
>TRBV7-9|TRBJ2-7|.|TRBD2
CASSLWQRGHEQYF
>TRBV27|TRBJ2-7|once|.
CATRGINYEQYF
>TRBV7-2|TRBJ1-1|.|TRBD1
CASSVDRGAEAFF
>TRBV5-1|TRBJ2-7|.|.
CVSSPQLIKPYEQYF
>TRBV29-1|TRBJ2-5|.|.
CSIRVYQETQYF
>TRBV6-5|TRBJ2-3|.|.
CASSVSEGTDTQYF
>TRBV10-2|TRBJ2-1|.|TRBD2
CASSSSGRAGGEQFF
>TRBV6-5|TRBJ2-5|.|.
CASSRGETQYF
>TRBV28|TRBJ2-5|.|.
CASTPIGVQETQYF
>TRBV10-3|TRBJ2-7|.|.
CAISSEGLGEQYF
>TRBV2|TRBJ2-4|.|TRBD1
CASSGTTGIAKNIQYF
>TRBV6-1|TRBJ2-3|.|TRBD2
CASSDRGTSGKWGTQYF
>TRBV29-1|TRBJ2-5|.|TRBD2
CSVGGTSGSETQYF
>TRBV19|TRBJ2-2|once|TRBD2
CASSLGLAPGELFF
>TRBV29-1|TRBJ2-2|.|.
CSVGGIATGELFF
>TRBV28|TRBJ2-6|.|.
CASSPLDQTGANVLTF
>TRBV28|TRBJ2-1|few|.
CASSLYGQRNEQFF
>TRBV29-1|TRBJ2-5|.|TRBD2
CSTGLAGGIQETQYF
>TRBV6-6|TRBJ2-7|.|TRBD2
CASSYPGTKSYEQYF
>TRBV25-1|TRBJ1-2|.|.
CASSESGRGRRFYGYTF
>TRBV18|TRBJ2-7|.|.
CASSPSPISYEQYF
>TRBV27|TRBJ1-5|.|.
CASSLAGTPRPQHF
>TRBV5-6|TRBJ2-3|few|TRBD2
CASSATTSGRIDTQYF
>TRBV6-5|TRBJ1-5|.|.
CASARDSLSNQPQHF
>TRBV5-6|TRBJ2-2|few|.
CASSLIQRPTGELFF
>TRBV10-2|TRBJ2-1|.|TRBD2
CASSDRAGAEQFF
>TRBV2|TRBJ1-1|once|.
CASKARRTLMNTEAFF
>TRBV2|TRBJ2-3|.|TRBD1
CASSEGQAHTDTQYF